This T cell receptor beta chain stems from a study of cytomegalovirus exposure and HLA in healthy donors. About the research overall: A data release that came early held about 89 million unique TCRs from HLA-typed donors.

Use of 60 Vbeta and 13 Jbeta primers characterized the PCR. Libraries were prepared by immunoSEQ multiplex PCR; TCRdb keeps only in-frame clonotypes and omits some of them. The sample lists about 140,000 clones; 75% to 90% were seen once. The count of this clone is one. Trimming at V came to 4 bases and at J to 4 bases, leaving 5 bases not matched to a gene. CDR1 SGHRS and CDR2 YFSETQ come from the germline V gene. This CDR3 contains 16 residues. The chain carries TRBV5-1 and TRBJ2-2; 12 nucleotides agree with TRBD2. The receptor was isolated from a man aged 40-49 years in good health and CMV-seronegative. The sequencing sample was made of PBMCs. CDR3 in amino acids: CASSLGLAGITGELFF. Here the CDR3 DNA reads TGCGCCAGCAGCCTAGGACTAGCGGGGATCACCGGGGAGCTGTTTTTT.